These T cell receptor beta chains were read from a single sample in a study of immune cell composition in non-small cell lung cancer. Libraries were prepared by immunoSEQ multiplex PCR; TCRdb keeps only in-frame clonotypes and omits some of them. The repertoire consists of several thousand clones, with around three quarters occurring once and the leading ten covering 10% to 13%. The sequencing sample was made of lung tumor tissue. All receptors come from a human donor with non-small cell lung cancer. CDR3s include the opening cysteine and the closing phenylalanine or tryptophan. A D gene is named only where the DNA matches it firmly. Some rows have no size entry. The others give once, few or many, or a class for an expanded clone.

D: TRBD2
V: TRBV9
J: TRBJ2-7
size: -
length: 17
CDR3: CASSVDGRTSGRNEQYF
DNA: TGTGCCAGCAGCGTAGACGGGAGGACTAGCGGGAGGAACGAGCAGTACTTC

D: -
V: TRBV7-2
J: TRBJ2-7
size: once
length: 13
CDR3: CASSLPGHYEQYF
DNA: TGTGCCAGCAGCCTCCCGGGACACTACGAGCAGTACTTC

D: -
V: TRBV19
J: TRBJ1-1
size: -
length: 14
CDR3: CASSIASGGTEAFF
DNA: TGTGCCAGTAGTATTGCTTCGGGGGGGACTGAAGCTTTCTTT

D: TRBD2
V: TRBV7-9
J: TRBJ2-1
size: few
length: 16
CDR3: CASIPQAVGLYNEQFF
DNA: TGTGCCAGCATACCCCAGGCAGTGGGACTATACAATGAGCAGTTCTTC

D: TRBD1
V: TRBV29-1
J: TRBJ2-7
size: -
length: 11
CDR3: CSVRQGDEQYF
DNA: TGCAGCGTTCGCCAGGGGGACGAGCAGTACTTC

D: TRBD1
V: TRBV18
J: TRBJ1-1
size: -
length: 13
CDR3: CASSAGQSYEAFF
DNA: TGTGCCAGCTCGGCGGGACAGTCCTACGAAGCTTTCTTT

D: -
V: TRBV5-1
J: TRBJ2-3
size: once
length: 16
CDR3: CASSSGIDTGTDTQYF
DNA: TGCGCCAGCAGCTCCGGGATCGATACTGGAACAGATACGCAGTATTTT

D: -
V: TRBV9
J: TRBJ1-1
size: -
length: 15
CDR3: CASSVEPDSNTEAFF
DNA: TGTGCCAGCAGCGTAGAACCCGACTCGAACACTGAAGCTTTCTTT

D: -
V: TRBV6-1
J: TRBJ2-1
size: -
length: 14
CDR3: CASSGWSEGNEQFF
DNA: TGTGCCAGCAGTGGATGGTCTGAGGGCAATGAGCAGTTCTTC

D: -
V: TRBV19
J: TRBJ1-2
size: few
length: 14
CDR3: CASSTTETNYGYTF
DNA: TGTGCCAGTAGTACGACAGAAACTAACTATGGCTACACCTTC

D: TRBD1
V: TRBV6-5
J: TRBJ1-4
size: -
length: 15
CDR3: CASRGTGVGTEKLFF
DNA: TGTGCCAGCAGAGGGACAGGGGTAGGGACTGAAAAACTGTTTTTT

D: -
V: TRBV11-3
J: TRBJ2-7
size: -
length: 15
CDR3: CASSPDGLAMNEQYF
DNA: TGTGCCAGCAGCCCAGACGGGCTAGCCATGAACGAGCAGTACTTC

D: -
V: TRBV4-2
J: TRBJ1-6
size: -
length: 15
CDR3: CASSQEWQGVSPLHF
DNA: TGTGCCAGCAGCCAAGAGTGGCAAGGGGTTTCACCCCTCCACTTT

D: TRBD2
V: TRBV28
J: TRBJ2-7
size: -
length: 16
CDR3: CASSRLADPPTYEQYF
DNA: TGTGCCAGCAGTAGACTAGCGGACCCCCCTACCTACGAGCAGTACTTC

D: TRBD2
V: TRBV7-2
J: TRBJ2-7
size: -
length: 15
CDR3: CASSLEAGVSYEQYF
DNA: TGTGCCAGCAGCTTAGAAGCGGGGGTCTCCTACGAGCAGTACTTC

D: TRBD1
V: TRBV27
J: TRBJ2-6
size: -
length: 18
CDR3: CASSFVGQGGPGANVLTF
DNA: TGTGCCAGCAGTTTCGTGGGACAGGGGGGCCCTGGGGCCAACGTCCTGACTTTC